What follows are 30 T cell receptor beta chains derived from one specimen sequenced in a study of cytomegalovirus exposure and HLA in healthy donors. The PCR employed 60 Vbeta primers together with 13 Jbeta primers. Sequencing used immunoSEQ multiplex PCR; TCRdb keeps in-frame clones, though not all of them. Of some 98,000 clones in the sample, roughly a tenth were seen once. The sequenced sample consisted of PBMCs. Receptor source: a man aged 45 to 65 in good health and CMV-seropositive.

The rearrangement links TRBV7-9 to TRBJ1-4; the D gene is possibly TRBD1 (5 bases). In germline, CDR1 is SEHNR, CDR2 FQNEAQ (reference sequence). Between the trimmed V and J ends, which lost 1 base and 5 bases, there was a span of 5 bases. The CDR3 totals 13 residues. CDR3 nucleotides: TGTGCCAGCAGCTTAGACAGGAATGAAAAACTGTTTTTT. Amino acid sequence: CASSLDRNEKLFF.

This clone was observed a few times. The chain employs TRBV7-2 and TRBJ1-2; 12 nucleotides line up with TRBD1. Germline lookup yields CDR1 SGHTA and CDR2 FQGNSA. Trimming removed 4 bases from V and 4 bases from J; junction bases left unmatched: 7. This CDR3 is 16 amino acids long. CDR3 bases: TGTGCCAGCAGCTACGGGACAGGGGGCGGAAGCTATGGCTACACCTTC. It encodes CASSYGTGGGSYGYTF.

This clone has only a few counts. Here the CDR3 reads CAWTQSPGTDTQYF. The CDR3 DNA reads as TGTGCCTGGACACAGTCCCCTGGCACAGATACGCAGTATTTT. This rearrangement joins TRBV30 to TRBJ2-3, with no clear D. V gave up 4 bases and J gave up 1 base, with 12 bases separating them. CDR1 is GTSNPN, CDR2 SVGIG, per germline (reference sequence). This CDR3 spans 14 amino acids.

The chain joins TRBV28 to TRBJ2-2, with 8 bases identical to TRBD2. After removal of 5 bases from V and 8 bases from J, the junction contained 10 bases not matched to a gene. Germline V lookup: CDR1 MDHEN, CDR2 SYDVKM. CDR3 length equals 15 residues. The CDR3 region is CASSTPGGAQGELFF. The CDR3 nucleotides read TGTGCCAGCAGTACACCGGGGGGGGCCCAAGGGGAGCTGTTTTTT. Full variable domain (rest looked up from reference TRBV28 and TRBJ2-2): DVKVTQSSRYLVKRTGEKVFLECVQDMDHENMFWYRQDPGLGLRLIYFSYDVKMKEKGDIPEGYSVSREKKERFSLILESASTNQTSMYLCASSTPGGAQGELFFGEGSRLTVL.

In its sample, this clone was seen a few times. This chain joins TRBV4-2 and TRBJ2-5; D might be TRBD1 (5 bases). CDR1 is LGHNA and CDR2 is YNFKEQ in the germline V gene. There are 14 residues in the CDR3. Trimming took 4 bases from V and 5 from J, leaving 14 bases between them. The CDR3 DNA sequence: TGTGCCAGCAGCCCGCACAAGGGGTTGGAGACCCAGTACTTC. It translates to CASSPHKGLETQYF.

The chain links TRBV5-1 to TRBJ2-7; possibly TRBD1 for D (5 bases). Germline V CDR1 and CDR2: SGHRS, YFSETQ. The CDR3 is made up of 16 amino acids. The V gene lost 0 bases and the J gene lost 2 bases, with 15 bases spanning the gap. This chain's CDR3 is CASSLEIQATTYEQYF. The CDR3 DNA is TGCGCCAGCAGCTTGGAAATACAGGCTACCACCTACGAGCAGTACTTC. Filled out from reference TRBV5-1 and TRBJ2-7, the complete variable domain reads KAGVTQTPRYLIKTRGQQVTLSCSPISGHRSVSWYQQTPGQGLQFLFEYFSETQRNKGNFPGRFSGRQFSNSRSEMNVSTLELGDSALYLCASSLEIQATTYEQYFGPGTRLTVT.

CDR3 in amino acids: CASSYRLAGSYEQYF. CDR3 sequence (DNA): TGTGCCAGCAGTTACCGACTAGCGGGCTCCTACGAGCAGTACTTC. V usage is TRBV2 and J usage is TRBJ2-7; TRBD2 matches at 10 bases. Trimming cost V 5 bases and J 0 bases; bases outside gene matches: 4. Germline assignment: CDR1 SNHLY and CDR2 FYNNEI. This CDR3 contains 15 residues. The full variable domain, in which reference TRBV2 and TRBJ2-7 provide the parts outside the CDR3, is EPEVTQTPSHQVTQMGQEVILRCVPISNHLYFYWYRQILGQKVEFLVSFYNNEISEKSEIFDDQFSVERPDGSNFTLKIRSTKLEDSAMYFCASSYRLAGSYEQYFGPGTRLTVT.

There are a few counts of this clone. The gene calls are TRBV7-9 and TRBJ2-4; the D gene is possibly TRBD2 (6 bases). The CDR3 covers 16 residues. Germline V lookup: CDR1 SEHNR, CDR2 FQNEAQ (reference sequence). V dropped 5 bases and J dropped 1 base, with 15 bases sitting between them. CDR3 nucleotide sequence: TGTGCCAGCAGCCCGGGGGAGTCGGCGGCCAAAAACATTCAGTACTTC. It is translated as CASSPGESAAKNIQYF.

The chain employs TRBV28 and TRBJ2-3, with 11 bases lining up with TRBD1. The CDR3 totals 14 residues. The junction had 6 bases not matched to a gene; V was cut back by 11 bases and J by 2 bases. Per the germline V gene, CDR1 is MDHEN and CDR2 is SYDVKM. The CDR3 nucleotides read TGTGCCTCCCGGACAGGGGGCATCACAGATACGCAGTATTTT. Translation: CASRTGGITDTQYF.

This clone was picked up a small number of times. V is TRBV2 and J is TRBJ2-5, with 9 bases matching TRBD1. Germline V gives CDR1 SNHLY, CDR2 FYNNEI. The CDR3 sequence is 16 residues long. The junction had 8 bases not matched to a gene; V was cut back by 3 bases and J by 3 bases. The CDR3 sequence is CASSDWDRARKETQYF. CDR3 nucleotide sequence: TGTGCCAGCAGTGATTGGGACAGGGCGCGAAAAGAGACCCAGTACTTC.

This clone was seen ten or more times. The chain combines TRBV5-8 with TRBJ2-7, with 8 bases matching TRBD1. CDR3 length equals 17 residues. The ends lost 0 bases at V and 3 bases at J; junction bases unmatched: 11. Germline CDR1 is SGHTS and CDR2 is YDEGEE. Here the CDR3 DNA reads TGTGCCAGCAGCTTGGCGTACGGACAGGGAAACCACTACGAGCAGTACTTC. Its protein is CASSLAYGQGNHYEQYF.

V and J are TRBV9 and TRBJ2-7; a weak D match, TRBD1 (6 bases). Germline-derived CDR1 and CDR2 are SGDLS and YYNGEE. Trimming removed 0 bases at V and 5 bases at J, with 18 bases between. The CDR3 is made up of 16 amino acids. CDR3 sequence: CASSVGTPQGTHEQYF. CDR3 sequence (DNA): TGTGCCAGCAGCGTAGGGACACCACAGGGCACCCACGAGCAGTACTTC.

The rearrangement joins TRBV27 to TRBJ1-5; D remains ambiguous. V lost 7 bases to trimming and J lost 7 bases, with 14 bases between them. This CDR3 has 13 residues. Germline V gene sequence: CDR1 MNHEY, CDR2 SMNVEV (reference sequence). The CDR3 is CASNTNGRQPQHF. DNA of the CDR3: TGTGCCAGCAATACAAATGGCAGACAGCCCCAGCATTTT.

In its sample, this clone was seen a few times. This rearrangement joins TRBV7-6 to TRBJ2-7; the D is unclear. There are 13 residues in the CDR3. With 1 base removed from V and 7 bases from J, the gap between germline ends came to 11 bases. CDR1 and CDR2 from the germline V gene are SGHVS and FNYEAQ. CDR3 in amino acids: CASSLGSGGEQYF. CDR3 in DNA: TGTGCCAGCAGCTTAGGTTCGGGTGGGGAGCAGTACTTC.

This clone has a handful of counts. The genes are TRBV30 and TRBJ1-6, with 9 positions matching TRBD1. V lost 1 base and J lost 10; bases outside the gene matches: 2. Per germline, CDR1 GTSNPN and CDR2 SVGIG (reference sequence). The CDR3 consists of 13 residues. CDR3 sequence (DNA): TGTGCCTGGAGTGGGACAGGGGCATCACCCCTCCACTTT. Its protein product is CAWSGTGASPLHF.

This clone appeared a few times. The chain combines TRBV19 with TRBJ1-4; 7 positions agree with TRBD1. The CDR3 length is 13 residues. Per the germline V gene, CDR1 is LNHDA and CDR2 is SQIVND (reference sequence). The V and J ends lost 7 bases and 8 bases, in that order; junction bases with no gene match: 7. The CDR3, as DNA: TGTGCCAGTACCCAGAGGGGGCGCGAAAAACTGTTTTTT. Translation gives CASTQRGREKLFF.

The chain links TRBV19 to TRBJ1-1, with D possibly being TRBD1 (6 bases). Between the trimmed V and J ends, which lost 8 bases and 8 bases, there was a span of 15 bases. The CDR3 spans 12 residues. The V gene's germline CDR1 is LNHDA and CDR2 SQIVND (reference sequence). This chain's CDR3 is CASGGGSGEAFF. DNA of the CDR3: TGTGCCAGTGGTGGGGGCTCGGGAGAAGCTTTCTTT.

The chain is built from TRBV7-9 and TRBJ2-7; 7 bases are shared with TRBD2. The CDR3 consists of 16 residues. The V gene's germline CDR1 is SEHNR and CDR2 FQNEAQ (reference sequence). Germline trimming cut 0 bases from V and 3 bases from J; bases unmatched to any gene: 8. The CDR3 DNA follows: TGTGCCAGCAGCTTAGCGGAGGGCGGGAGAAGCTACGAGCAGTACTTC. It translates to CASSLAEGGRSYEQYF.

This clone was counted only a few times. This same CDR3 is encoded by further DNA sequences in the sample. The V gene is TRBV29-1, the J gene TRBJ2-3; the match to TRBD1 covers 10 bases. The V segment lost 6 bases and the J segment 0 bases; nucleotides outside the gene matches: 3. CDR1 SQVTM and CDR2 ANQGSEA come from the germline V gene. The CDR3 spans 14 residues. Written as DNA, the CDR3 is TGCAGCGTGGGGACAGGGGCCAGCACAGATACGCAGTATTTT. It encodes CSVGTGASTDTQYF.

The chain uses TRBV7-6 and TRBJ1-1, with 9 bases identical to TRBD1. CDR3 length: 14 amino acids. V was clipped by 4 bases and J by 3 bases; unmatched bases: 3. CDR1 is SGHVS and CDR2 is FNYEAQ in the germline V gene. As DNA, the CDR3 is TGTGCCAGCAGCTCGGACAGGGGCTACACTGAAGCTTTCTTT. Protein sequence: CASSSDRGYTEAFF.

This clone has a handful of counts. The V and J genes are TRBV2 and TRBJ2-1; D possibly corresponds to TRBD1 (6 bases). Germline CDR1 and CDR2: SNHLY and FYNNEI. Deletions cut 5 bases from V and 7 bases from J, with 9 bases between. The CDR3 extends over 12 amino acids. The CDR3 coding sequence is TGTGCCAGCAGTAAACAGGGTAATGAGCAGTTCTTC. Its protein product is CASSKQGNEQFF.

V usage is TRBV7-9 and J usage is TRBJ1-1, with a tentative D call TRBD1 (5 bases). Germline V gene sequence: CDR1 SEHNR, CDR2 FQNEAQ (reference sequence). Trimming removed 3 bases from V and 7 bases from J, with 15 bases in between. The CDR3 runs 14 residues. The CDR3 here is CASSLPGPYGEAFF. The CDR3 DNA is TGTGCCAGCAGCTTGCCAGGGCCTTACGGTGAAGCTTTCTTT.

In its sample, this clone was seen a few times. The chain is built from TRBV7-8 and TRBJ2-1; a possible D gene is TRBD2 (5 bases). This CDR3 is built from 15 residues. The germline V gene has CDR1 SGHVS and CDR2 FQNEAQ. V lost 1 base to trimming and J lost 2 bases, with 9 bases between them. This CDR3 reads CASSLGLATYNEQFF. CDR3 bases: TGTGCCAGCAGCTTAGGGCTAGCCACCTACAATGAGCAGTTCTTC.

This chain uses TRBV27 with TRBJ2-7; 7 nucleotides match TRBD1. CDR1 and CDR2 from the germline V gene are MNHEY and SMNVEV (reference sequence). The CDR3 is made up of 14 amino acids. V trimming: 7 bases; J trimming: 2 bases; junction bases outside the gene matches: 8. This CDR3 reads CASNLRDRPYEQYF. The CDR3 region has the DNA TGTGCCAGCAATCTCCGGGACAGACCCTACGAGCAGTACTTC.

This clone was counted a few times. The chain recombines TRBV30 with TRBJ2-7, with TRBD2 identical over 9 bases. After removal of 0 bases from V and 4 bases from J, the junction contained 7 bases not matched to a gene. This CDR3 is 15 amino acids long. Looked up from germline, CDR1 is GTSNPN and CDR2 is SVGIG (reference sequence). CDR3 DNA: TGTGCCTGGAGTGTACCGGGACTAGCAGCATACGAGCAGTACTTC. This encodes CAWSVPGLAAYEQYF.

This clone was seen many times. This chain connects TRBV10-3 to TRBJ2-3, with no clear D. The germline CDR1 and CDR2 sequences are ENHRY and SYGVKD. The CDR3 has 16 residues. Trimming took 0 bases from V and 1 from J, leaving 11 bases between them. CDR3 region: CAISESLRHGTDTQYF. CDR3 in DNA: TGTGCCATCAGTGAGTCGTTGCGCCATGGCACAGATACGCAGTATTTT.

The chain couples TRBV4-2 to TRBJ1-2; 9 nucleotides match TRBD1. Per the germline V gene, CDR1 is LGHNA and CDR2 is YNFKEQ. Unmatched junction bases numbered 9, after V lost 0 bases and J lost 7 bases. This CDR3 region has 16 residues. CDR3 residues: CASSQDRGQGIFGYTF. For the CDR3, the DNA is TGTGCCAGCAGCCAAGATCGGGGACAGGGAATTTTTGGCTACACCTTC.

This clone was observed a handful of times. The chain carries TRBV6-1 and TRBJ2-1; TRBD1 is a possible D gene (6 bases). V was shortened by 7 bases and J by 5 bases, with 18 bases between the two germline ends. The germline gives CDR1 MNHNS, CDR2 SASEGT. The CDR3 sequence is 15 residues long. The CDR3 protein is CASIPSRGGNNEQFF. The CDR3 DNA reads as TGTGCCAGCATTCCAAGCCGAGGGGGTAACAATGAGCAGTTCTTC.

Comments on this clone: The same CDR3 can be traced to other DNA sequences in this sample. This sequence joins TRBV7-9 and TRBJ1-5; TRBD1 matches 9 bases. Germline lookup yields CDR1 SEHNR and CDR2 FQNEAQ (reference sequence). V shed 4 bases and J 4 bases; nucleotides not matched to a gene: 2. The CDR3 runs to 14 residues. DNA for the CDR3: TGTGCCAGCAGCTCGACAGGGGGGAATCAGCCCCAGCATTTT. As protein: CASSSTGGNQPQHF.

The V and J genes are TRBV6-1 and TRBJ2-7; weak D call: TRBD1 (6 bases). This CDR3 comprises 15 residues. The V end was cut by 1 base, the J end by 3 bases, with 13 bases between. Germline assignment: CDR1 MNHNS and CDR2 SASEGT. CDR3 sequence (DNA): TGTGCCAGCAGTGAAGTAGACGGGACACACTACGAGCAGTACTTC. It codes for CASSEVDGTHYEQYF.